This is a list of T cell receptor beta chains from one sample in a study. TCRdb ran MiXCR on the 5' RACE reads and lists one entry per CDR3 protein. The sample has fewer than 65,000 distinct CDR3 sequences, about a fifth seen once. Sample: tumor-infiltrating Tregs sorted from the breast tumor. All receptors derive from a female donor with breast cancer. Each CDR3 is given without its conserved first and last residue. Clone size is not always given. Where it is, it says once, few, many or a class for expanded clones.

V	size	CDR3
TRBV9	many	ASNNGVSGTEAF
TRBV9	many	ASSVTQGGSEKLF
TRBV10-3	many	AISEVGTDTQY
TRBV12-3/TRBV12-4	few	ASRIQGDQPQH
TRBV7-6	many	ASSLIPRAGVGEQF
TRBV5-1	.	ARSSRDLYYEQY
TRBV6-5	.	AGSYRIGDTEAF
TRBV6-6	few	ASSLTGNSNQPQH
TRBV24-1	medium-sized	AIRSPNTGELF
TRBV19	.	ASSIRQESYEQY
TRBV5-1	.	ASSSLGSLGGETQY
TRBV6-1	many	ASTPQSQETQY
TRBV7-2	few	ASSLLHEQF
TRBV5-1	many	ASSSGQGPANEKLF
TRBV20-1	.	SARDVLAPYEQY
TRBV5-1	few	ASKGRGSNTDTQY
TRBV2	few	ASRSGTNSYEQY
TRBV14	.	ASSQARIYGYT
TRBV5-1	few	ASSLDRGQDNEQF
TRBV29-1	many	SVEAEWGYT
TRBV5-1	many	ASSYNRGTEAF
TRBV4-1	.	TSGRLAGVETQY
TRBV6-1	.	ASSEQLAGAQTDTQY
TRBV12-3/TRBV12-4	.	ASRESTDTQY
TRBV24-1	.	ATSETGQRVLTDTQY
TRBV20-1	few	SATRSQETQY
TRBV20-1	.	STKDSLGYGYT
TRBV7-3	.	ASSLGPGQGDIQY
TRBV15	.	ATSRGGELVGANVLT